The text below deals with one T cell receptor beta chain. This sample was taken from a study of blood T cell repertoires in COVID-19. Overall study context: Donors in the United States, Italy and Spain gave samples during acute or convalescent COVID-19. In each case, the material was cDNA or gDNA derived from T cells, B-cell-depleted T cells, or PBMCs.

Libraries were prepared by immunoSEQ multiplex PCR; TCRdb keeps only in-frame clonotypes and omits some of them. The sample shows about 46,000 clones, 80% to 90% of them seen only once. CDR3 length: 16 amino acids. With V trimmed by 6 bases and J by 6 bases, 8 bases remained unmatched. The germline gives CDR1 MNHEY, CDR2 SVGEGT. The chain employs TRBV6-2 or TRBV6-3 and TRBJ2-1; TRBD2 matches at 13 bases. This receptor was identified in a woman older than 75 with COVID-19, enrolled during active disease. Input material: peripheral blood. Here the CDR3 DNA reads TGTGCCAGCAGCCCCCCAACTAGCGGGAGGGCCAATGAGCAGTTCTTC. Its protein is CASSPPTSGRANEQFF.